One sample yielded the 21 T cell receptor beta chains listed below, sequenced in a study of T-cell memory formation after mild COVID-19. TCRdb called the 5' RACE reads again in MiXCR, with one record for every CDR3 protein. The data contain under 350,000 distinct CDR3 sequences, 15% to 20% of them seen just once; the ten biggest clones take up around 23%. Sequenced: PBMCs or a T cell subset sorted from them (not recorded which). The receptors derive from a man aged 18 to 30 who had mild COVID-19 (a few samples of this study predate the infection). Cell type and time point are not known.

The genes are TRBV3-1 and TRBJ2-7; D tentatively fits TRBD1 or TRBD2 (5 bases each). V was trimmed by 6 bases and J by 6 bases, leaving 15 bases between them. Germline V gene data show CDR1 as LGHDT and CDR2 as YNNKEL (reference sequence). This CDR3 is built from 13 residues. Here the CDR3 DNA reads TGTGCCAGCAGTAACGGGGCGAGGGGCGAGCAGTACTTC. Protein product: CASSNGARGEQYF.

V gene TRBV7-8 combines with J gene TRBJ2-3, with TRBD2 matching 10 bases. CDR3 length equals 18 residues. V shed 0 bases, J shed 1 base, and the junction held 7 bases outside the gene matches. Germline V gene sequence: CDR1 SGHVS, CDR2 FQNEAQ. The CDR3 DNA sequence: TGTGCCAGCAGCTTAGCCCGATTTCTAGCGGGGGGCACAGATACGCAGTATTTT. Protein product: CASSLARFLAGGTDTQYF.

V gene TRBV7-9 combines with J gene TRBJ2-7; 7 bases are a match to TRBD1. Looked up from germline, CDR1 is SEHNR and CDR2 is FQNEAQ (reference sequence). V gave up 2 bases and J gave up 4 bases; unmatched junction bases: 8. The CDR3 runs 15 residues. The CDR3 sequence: CASSLSWDRPYEQYV. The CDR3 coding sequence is TGTGCCAGCAGCTTATCCTGGGACAGACCATACGAGCAGTACGTC.

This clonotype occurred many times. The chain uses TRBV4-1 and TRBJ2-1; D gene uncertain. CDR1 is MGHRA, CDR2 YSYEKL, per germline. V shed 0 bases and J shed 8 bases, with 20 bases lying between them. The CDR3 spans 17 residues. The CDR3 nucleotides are TGCGCCAGCAGCCAAGATGGATTAGGTGTAGTAGGCTATGAGCAGTTCTTC. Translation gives CASSQDGLGVVGYEQFF.

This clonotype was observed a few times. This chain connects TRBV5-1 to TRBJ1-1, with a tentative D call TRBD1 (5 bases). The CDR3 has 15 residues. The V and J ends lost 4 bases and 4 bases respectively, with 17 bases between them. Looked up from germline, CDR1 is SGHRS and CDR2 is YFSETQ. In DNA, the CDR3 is TGCGCCAGCAGCCTCTCATGGGGGGTGGGCACTGAAGCTTTCTTT. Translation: CASSLSWGVGTEAFF.

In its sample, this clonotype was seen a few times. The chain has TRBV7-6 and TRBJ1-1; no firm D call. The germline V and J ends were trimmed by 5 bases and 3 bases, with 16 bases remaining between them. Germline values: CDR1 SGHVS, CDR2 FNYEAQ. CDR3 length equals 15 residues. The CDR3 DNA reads TGTGCCAGCAGCCCGAGATCGCCCCGGCACACTGAAGCTTTCTTT. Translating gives CASSPRSPRHTEAFF.

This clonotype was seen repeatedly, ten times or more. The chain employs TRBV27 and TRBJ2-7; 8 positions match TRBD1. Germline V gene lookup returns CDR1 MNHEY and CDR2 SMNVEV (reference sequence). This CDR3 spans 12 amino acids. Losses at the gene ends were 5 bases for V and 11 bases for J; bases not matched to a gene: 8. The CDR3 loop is CASSHGQGTEYF. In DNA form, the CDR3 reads TGTGCCAGCAGTCACGGACAGGGTACCGAGTACTTC.

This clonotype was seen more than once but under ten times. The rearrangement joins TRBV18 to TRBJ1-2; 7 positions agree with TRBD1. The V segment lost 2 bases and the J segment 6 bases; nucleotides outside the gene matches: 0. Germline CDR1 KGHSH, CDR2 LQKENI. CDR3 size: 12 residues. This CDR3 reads CASSPDRDGYTF. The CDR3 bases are TGTGCCAGCTCACCAGACAGGGATGGCTACACCTTC.

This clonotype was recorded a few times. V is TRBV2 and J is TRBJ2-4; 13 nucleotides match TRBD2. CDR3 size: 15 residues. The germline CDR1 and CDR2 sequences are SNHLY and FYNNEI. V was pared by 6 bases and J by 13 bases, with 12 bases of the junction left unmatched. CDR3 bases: TGTGCCAGCAGGACGACTAGCGGGGGGCCGATGGGCCAGTACTTC. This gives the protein CASRTTSGGPMGQYF. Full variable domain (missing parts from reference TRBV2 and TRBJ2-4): EPEVTQTPSHQVTQMGQEVILRCVPISNHLYFYWYRQILGQKVEFLVSFYNNEISEKSEIFDDQFSVERPDGSNFTLKIRSTKLEDSAMYFCASRTTSGGPMGQYFGAGTRLSVL.

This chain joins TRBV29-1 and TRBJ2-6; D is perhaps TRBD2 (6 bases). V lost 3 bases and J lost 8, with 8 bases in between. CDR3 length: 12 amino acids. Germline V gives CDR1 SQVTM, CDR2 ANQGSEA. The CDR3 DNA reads TGCAGCGTTGAGTGGACTACCAACGTCCTGACTTTC. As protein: CSVEWTTNVLTF. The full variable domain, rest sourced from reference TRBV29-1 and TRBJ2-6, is SAVISQKPSRDICQRGTSLTIQCQVDSQVTMMFWYRQQPGQSLTLIATANQGSEATYESGFVIDKFPISRPNLTFSTLTVSNMSPEDSSIYLCSVEWTTNVLTFGAGSRLTVL.

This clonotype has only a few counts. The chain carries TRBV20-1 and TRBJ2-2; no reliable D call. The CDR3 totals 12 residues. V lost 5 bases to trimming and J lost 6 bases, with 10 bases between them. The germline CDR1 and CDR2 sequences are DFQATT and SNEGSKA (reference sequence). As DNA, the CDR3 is TGCAGTGCTTTCTATACGGCCGGGGAGCTGTTTTTT. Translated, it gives CSAFYTAGELFF.

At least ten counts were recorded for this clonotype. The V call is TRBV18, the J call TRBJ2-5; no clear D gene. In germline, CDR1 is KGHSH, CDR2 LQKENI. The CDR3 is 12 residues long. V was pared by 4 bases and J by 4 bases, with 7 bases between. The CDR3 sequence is CASSHPLETQYF. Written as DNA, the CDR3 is TGTGCCAGCTCACACCCCCTAGAGACCCAGTACTTC.

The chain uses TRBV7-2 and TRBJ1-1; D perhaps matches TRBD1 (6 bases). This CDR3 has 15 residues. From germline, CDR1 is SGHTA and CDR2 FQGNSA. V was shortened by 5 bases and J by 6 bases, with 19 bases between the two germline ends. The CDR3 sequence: CASSPGYWEGAEAFF. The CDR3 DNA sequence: TGTGCCAGCAGCCCGGGGTACTGGGAGGGGGCTGAAGCTTTCTTT.

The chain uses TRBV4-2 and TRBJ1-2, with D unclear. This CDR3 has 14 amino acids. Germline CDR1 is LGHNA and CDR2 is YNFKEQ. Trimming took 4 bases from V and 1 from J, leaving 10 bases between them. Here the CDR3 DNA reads TGTGCCAGCAGCCCTCCCCGGGATAACTATGGCTACACCTTC. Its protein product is CASSPPRDNYGYTF.

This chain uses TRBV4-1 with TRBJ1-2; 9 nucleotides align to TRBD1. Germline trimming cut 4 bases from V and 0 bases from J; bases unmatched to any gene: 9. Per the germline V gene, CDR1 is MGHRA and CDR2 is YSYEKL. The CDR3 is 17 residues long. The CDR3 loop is CASSLRTGDAPNYGYTF. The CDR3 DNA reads TGCGCCAGCAGCCTACGGACAGGGGACGCCCCTAACTATGGCTACACCTTC.

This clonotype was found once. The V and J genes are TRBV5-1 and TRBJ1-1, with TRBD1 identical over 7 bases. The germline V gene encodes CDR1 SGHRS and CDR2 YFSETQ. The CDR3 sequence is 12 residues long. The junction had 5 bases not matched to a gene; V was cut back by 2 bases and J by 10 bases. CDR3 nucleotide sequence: TGCGCCAGCAGCTTAGACAGGGTGTCAGCTTTCTTT. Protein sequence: CASSLDRVSAFF.

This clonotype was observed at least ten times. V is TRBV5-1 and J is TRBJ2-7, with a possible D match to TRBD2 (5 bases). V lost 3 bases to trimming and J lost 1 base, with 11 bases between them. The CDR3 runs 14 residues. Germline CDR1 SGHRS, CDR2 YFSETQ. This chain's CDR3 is CASSSDFFSYEQYF. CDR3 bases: TGCGCCAGCAGCTCGGACTTCTTTTCCTACGAGCAGTACTTC.

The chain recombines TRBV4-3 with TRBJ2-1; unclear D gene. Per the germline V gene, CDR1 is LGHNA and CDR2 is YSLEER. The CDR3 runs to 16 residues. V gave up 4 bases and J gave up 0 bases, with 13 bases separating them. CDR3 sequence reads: CASSPTAHSSYNEQFF. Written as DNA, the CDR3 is TGCGCCAGCAGCCCGACTGCCCACAGCTCCTACAATGAGCAGTTCTTC.

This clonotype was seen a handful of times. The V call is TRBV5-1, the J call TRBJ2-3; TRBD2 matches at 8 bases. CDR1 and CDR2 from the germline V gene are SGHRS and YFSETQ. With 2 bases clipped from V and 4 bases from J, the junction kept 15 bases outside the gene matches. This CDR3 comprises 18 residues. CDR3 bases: TGCGCCAGCAGCTTTTGCCCTCCACTTAGCGGGGCTCCAGATACGCAGTATTTT. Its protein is CASSFCPPLSGAPDTQYF.

This CDR3 is CASSFGTGGQPQHF. CDR3 in DNA: TGTGCCAGCAGCTTTGGGACTGGGGGTCAGCCCCAGCATTTT. V usage is TRBV5-5 and J usage is TRBJ1-5; D may be TRBD1 (5 bases). CDR1 and CDR2 from the germline V gene are SGHKS and YYEKEE (reference sequence). V was trimmed by 2 bases and J by 6 bases, leaving 12 bases between them. The CDR3 is made up of 14 amino acids.

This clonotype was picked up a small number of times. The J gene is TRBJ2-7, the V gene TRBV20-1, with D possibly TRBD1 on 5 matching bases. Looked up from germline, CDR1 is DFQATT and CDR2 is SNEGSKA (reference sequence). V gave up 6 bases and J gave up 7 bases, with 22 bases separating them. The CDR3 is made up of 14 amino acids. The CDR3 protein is CSAIGLGQGGEQYF. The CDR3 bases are TGCAGTGCCATAGGGCTGGGGCAGGGTGGAGAGCAGTACTTC.